This TCR beta chain was recorded in a study of T cell repertoires in cytomegalovirus infection. Study as a whole: Based on public TCR beta signatures, there were indications of CMV infection and of a matching HLA type.

MiXCR, applied by TCRdb to the reads, yields one record per CDR3 protein. The table records approximately 700,000 distinct CDR3 sequences, roughly 36% of them present only once. The CDR3 totals 14 residues. Germline V gene lookup returns CDR1 LNHDA and CDR2 SQIVND (reference sequence). Trimming removed 3 bases from V and 1 base from J, with 7 bases in between. The material sequenced was PBMCs. The receptor comes from a human donor in good health (CMV status not recorded). Some clones in this sample may be carry-over from other donors' samples. V and J are TRBV19 and TRBJ1-5; D gene uncertain. The CDR3 DNA reads TGTGCCAGTAGTATTTGGCAAAGCAATCAGCCCCAGCATTTT. Translation gives CASSIWQSNQPQHF.